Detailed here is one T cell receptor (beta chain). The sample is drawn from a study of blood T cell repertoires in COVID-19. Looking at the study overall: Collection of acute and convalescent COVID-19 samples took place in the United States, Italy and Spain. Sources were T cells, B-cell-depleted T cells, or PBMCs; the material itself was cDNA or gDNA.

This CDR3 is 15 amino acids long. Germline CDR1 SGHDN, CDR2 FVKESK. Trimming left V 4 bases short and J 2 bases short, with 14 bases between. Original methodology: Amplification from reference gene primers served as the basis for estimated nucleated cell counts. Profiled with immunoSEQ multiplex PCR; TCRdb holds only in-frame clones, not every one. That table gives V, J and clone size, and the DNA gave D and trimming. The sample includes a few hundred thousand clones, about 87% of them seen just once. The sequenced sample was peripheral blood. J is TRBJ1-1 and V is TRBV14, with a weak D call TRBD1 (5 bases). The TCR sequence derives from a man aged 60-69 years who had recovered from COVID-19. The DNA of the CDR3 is TGTGCCAGCAGCCCCACGTGGGGCGTCAACACTGAAGCTTTCTTT. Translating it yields CASSPTWGVNTEAFF.